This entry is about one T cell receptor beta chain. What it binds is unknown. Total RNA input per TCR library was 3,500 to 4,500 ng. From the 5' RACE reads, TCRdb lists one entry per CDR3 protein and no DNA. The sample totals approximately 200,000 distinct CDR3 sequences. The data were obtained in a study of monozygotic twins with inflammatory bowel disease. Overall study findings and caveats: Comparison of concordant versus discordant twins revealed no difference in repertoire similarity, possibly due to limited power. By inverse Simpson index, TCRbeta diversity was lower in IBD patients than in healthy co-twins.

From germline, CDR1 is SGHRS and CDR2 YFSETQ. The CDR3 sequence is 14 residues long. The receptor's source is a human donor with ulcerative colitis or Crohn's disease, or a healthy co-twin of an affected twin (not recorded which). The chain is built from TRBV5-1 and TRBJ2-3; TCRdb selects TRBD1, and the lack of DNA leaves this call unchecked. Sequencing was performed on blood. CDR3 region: CASRANRGTDTQYF.